Listed below are T cell receptor beta chains from one sample, sequenced in a study of post-analysis software for immune sequencing data. TCRdb re-derived calls from the PCR reads in MiXCR, one entry per CDR3 protein. The sample holds about 770,000 distinct CDR3 sequences, about 45% seen once. The sample comprised blood. The receptors come from a girl aged 5-17 years with multiple sclerosis. Each CDR3 is given with its conserved first and last residue. The D gene is left open where the match is weak. Clone size is shown for a subset of rows, as once, few, many or a class of expanded clone.

CDR3nt: TGCGCCAGCAGCTTACAGCCGGGACAGGGCGATGGCTACACCTTC
CDR3aa: CASSLQPGQGDGYTF
d_gene: TRBD1
abundance: -
j_gene: TRBJ1-2
v_gene: TRBV5-1

CDR3nt: TGCAGCGTTGTAGGCCGGCGGGAGTCGGAAGAGACCCAGTTCTTC
CDR3aa: CSVVGRRESEETQFF
d_gene: TRBD2
abundance: -
j_gene: TRBJ2-1
v_gene: TRBV29-1

CDR3nt: TGCAGCGTTGAAAGGGGAGGCGAGCAGTTCTTC
CDR3aa: CSVERGGEQFF
d_gene: -
abundance: few
j_gene: TRBJ2-1
v_gene: TRBV29-1

CDR3nt: TGTGCCAGCGGCCGGACTAGCGGTGCAGATACGCAGTATTTT
CDR3aa: CASGRTSGADTQYF
d_gene: TRBD2
abundance: few
j_gene: TRBJ2-3
v_gene: TRBV7-9

CDR3nt: TGTGCCAGCAGTTTCATCAGGGGGGTAGGGCACTATGGCTACACCTTC
CDR3aa: CASSFIRGVGHYGYTF
d_gene: TRBD1
abundance: -
j_gene: TRBJ1-2
v_gene: TRBV28

CDR3nt: TGCGCCAGCAGCCAAGAGTCAAGGACTAGCGGAACCTACGAGCAGTACTTC
CDR3aa: CASSQESRTSGTYEQYF
d_gene: TRBD2
abundance: -
j_gene: TRBJ2-7
v_gene: TRBV4-1

CDR3nt: TGTGCCAGCAGCGGGACCCCTAGCGGGGACATCAACGAGCAGTACTTC
CDR3aa: CASSGTPSGDINEQYF
d_gene: -
abundance: -
j_gene: TRBJ2-7
v_gene: TRBV21-1

CDR3nt: TGCGCCAGCAGCATCGTAGCGGGGGGCTTCTACGAGCAGTACTTC
CDR3aa: CASSIVAGGFYEQYF
d_gene: TRBD2
abundance: -
j_gene: TRBJ2-7
v_gene: TRBV5-1

CDR3nt: TGTGCCAGCAGTTACTCGATGGGGCGGAATGAGCAGTTCTTC
CDR3aa: CASSYSMGRNEQFF
d_gene: -
abundance: -
j_gene: TRBJ2-1
v_gene: TRBV6-2/TRBV6-3

CDR3nt: TGCAGCGTAGGTAGGTCTAGCGCTGAAGCTTTCTTT
CDR3aa: CSVGRSSAEAFF
d_gene: -
abundance: once
j_gene: TRBJ1-1
v_gene: TRBV29-1

CDR3nt: TGTGCCAGCAGCCCAGGACAGGGGGGAGATACGCAGTATTTT
CDR3aa: CASSPGQGGDTQYF
d_gene: TRBD1
abundance: -
j_gene: TRBJ2-3
v_gene: TRBV11-2

CDR3nt: TGCAGCGCCTCCGACAGGGACCTGTACGAGCAGTACTTC
CDR3aa: CSASDRDLYEQYF
d_gene: TRBD1
abundance: few
j_gene: TRBJ2-7
v_gene: TRBV29-1

CDR3nt: TGTGCCAGCAGCCAAGATCGCGGGGTTGCACAAGAGACCCAGTACTTC
CDR3aa: CASSQDRGVAQETQYF
d_gene: -
abundance: -
j_gene: TRBJ2-5
v_gene: TRBV3-1

CDR3nt: TGTGCCAGCAGCTTATACCTAGGGCGCGCCTACGAGCAGTACTTC
CDR3aa: CASSLYLGRAYEQYF
d_gene: -
abundance: -
j_gene: TRBJ2-7
v_gene: TRBV7-6

CDR3nt: TGTGCCAGCAGCGAACTAGCTGACAGCACAGATACGCAGTATTTT
CDR3aa: CASSELADSTDTQYF
d_gene: -
abundance: few
j_gene: TRBJ2-3
v_gene: TRBV7-2

CDR3nt: TGTGCCAGTGCCAGGTCGCTAGCGGGAGGGATGGATGAGCAGTTCTTC
CDR3aa: CASARSLAGGMDEQFF
d_gene: TRBD2
abundance: few
j_gene: TRBJ2-1
v_gene: TRBV19

CDR3nt: TGTGCCAGCAGCCACTCAGTGAACACTGAAGCTTTCTTT
CDR3aa: CASSHSVNTEAFF
d_gene: -
abundance: -
j_gene: TRBJ1-1
v_gene: TRBV6-6

CDR3nt: TGTGCCAGCAGCCCAAGGACTAGCGGGACCTACAATGAGCAGTTCTTC
CDR3aa: CASSPRTSGTYNEQFF
d_gene: TRBD2
abundance: -
j_gene: TRBJ2-1
v_gene: TRBV7-9

CDR3nt: TGCGCCAGCAGCCAAGATGCTCAGACAATTGTCCCCTACGAGCAGTACTTC
CDR3aa: CASSQDAQTIVPYEQYF
d_gene: -
abundance: -
j_gene: TRBJ2-7
v_gene: TRBV4-3

CDR3nt: TGCGCCAGCCATATAGCGGGAGGGCCTTCAGATACGCAGTATTTT
CDR3aa: CASHIAGGPSDTQYF
d_gene: TRBD2
abundance: -
j_gene: TRBJ2-3
v_gene: TRBV5-1

CDR3nt: TGCGCCAGCAGGACTTCGGGAGAAGGGAACACTGAAGCTTTCTTT
CDR3aa: CASRTSGEGNTEAFF
d_gene: -
abundance: few
j_gene: TRBJ1-1
v_gene: TRBV10-2

CDR3nt: TGCGCCAGCAGCCCGATGAGGACAGGGCACACAGATACGCAGTATTTT
CDR3aa: CASSPMRTGHTDTQYF
d_gene: TRBD1
abundance: few
j_gene: TRBJ2-3
v_gene: TRBV5-1

CDR3nt: TGCAGTGCTAGGGGGTTGGCGGGAGTGAAGCAGACCCAGTACTTC
CDR3aa: CSARGLAGVKQTQYF
d_gene: TRBD2
abundance: few
j_gene: TRBJ2-5
v_gene: TRBV20-1

CDR3nt: TGTGCCAGCAGCGGACTAGCGGGAGTCGGGGAGCTGTTTTTT
CDR3aa: CASSGLAGVGELFF
d_gene: TRBD2
abundance: few
j_gene: TRBJ2-2
v_gene: TRBV7-2

CDR3nt: TGCGCCAGCAGCTCCCGGGACAGCCCCTACGAGCAGTACTTC
CDR3aa: CASSSRDSPYEQYF
d_gene: TRBD1
abundance: few
j_gene: TRBJ2-7
v_gene: TRBV5-1

CDR3nt: TGTGCCAGCAGCTTAGTGGCAGTTTGGGCGGGAGAGCAGTTCTTC
CDR3aa: CASSLVAVWAGEQFF
d_gene: -
abundance: few
j_gene: TRBJ2-1
v_gene: TRBV7-2